Listed below are T cell receptor beta chains from one sample, sequenced in a study of T cells in Graves' hyperthyroidism and ophthalmopathy. TCRdb recomputed calls from the multiplex PCR reads with MiXCR, one row per CDR3 protein. In the table there are about 600,000 distinct CDR3 sequences, over 12% of which are singletons. Input material: blood. These receptors all come from a woman under 30 with Graves' ophthalmopathy. The CDR3 runs from the conserved cysteine through the conserved F or W. A D gene is named only where the DNA matches it firmly. Clone size is given for some rows only: seen once, a few or many times, or a class if the clone is expanded.

TGTGCCACCCAGACAGGTCCCGTTACTACCTACGAGCAGTACTTC	CATQTGPVTTYEQYF	TRBV28	-	many	TRBJ2-7
TGTGCCAGCAGTGAAGAACAGGGGGTCTTAGAGACCCAGTACTTC	CASSEEQGVLETQYF	TRBV2	TRBD1	many	TRBJ2-5
TGTGCCAGTAGCCCGACCGGGACTGAGTCCTACGAGCAGTACTTC	CASSPTGTESYEQYF	TRBV19	-	-	TRBJ2-7
TGTGCCAGCAGCTCCAGTGCCTGGCGCTACGAGCAGTACTTC	CASSSSAWRYEQYF	TRBV3-1	-	many	TRBJ2-7
TGCAGCGTTGACGGGGGCGCGGACACTGAAGCTTTCTTT	CSVDGGADTEAFF	TRBV29-1	-	-	TRBJ1-1
TGTGCCAGCAGTTACAGGGATTCCTCACCCCTCCACTTT	CASSYRDSSPLHF	TRBV27	-	few	TRBJ1-6
TGTGCCAGCCGTAGCGGGAGTACCAACGAGCAGTACTTC	CASRSGSTNEQYF	TRBV19	TRBD2	-	TRBJ2-7
TGTGCCAGCAACCCACAGTCCTACGAGCAGTACTTC	CASNPQSYEQYF	TRBV2	-	many	TRBJ2-7
TGCAGTGCACGGGACCGCGGTGGTGCAGATACGCAGTATTTT	CSARDRGGADTQYF	TRBV20-1	-	few	TRBJ2-3
TGTGCCAGCAGTTTACTTTCAACTAATGGAAAACTGTTTTTT	CASSLLSTNGKLFF	TRBV28	-	few	TRBJ1-4
TGTGCCTGGAGTATGGCGGGGCATTTCTACAATGAGCAGTTCTTC	CAWSMAGHFYNEQFF	TRBV30	-	few	TRBJ2-1
TGTGCCAGCAGCGTAGAGGTGTCAGGGGGGGCACAGTACTTC	CASSVEVSGGAQYF	TRBV9	-	few	TRBJ2-5
TGTGCCGGCAGCTCCTCACTAGGGGAGCAGTTCTTC	CAGSSSLGEQFF	TRBV7-3	-	-	TRBJ2-1
TGCGCCAGCAGCCCAAAAACGGCAAGGACCCAGTACTTC	CASSPKTARTQYF	TRBV4-1	-	few	TRBJ2-5
TGTGCCAGCAGCTTAACCCAAACAGGGGGGTATCAGCCCCAGCATTTT	CASSLTQTGGYQPQHF	TRBV7-2	TRBD1	many	TRBJ1-5
TGTGCCATCAGTGGGGGACAGACAAACACCGGGGAGCTGTTTTTT	CAISGGQTNTGELFF	TRBV10-3	TRBD1	few	TRBJ2-2
TGTGCCAGCAGTTTATTACACACTGAAGCTTTCTTT	CASSLLHTEAFF	TRBV12-3/TRBV12-4	-	many	TRBJ1-1
TGTGCCAGTAGTATAATGGCTGGGACCGGAGGCGAGCAGTACTTC	CASSIMAGTGGEQYF	TRBV19	-	few	TRBJ2-7
TGTGCCAGCAGGGGAACAGGAGGACCTGAAAAACTGTTTTTT	CASRGTGGPEKLFF	TRBV2	-	-	TRBJ1-4
TGTGCCAGCAGTTTATCCGGGGCAGGGGGGCAGGTGGTCTATGGCTACACCTTC	CASSLSGAGGQVVYGYTF	TRBV27	TRBD1	many	TRBJ1-2
TGTGCCAGCAGGACAGGTTCCTATAATTCACCCCTCCACTTT	CASRTGSYNSPLHF	TRBV27	-	many	TRBJ1-6
TGCAGTGCTAGAGACACGGGACAGGGGACAGATACGCAGTATTTT	CSARDTGQGTDTQYF	TRBV20-1	TRBD1	few	TRBJ2-3
TGTGCCAGCAGCCCCGGGATCGCGAACACCGGGGAGCTGTTTTTT	CASSPGIANTGELFF	TRBV12-3/TRBV12-4	-	once	TRBJ2-2
TGCAGCGTTGGCCAGGGGGCCGCCGGGGAGCTGTTTTTT	CSVGQGAAGELFF	TRBV29-1	TRBD1	few	TRBJ2-2
TGTGCCACCAGTGCTACCGACATAGACAATCAGCCCCAGCATTTT	CATSATDIDNQPQHF	TRBV24-1	-	many	TRBJ1-5
TGCGCCAGCAGCCAAGATTTCCGGAGGGGGGGGGGCGCCTCCCCCTACGAGCAGTACTTC	CASSQDFRRGGGASPYEQYF	TRBV4-3	-	few	TRBJ2-7
TGTGCCAGCAGTTTTTTCCGGGTCGGTGACAATGAGCAGTTCTTC	CASSFFRVGDNEQFF	TRBV5-6	-	-	TRBJ2-1
TGTGCCAGCAGTGAAAGGACAGGCCGCACTGAAGCTTTCTTT	CASSERTGRTEAFF	TRBV2	TRBD1	many	TRBJ1-1
TGTGCCAGCAGGGGCAGGGAGAGATCACCCCTCCACTTT	CASRGRERSPLHF	TRBV28	-	many	TRBJ1-6
TGCAGTGCGCCCGGGACAGTGAACACCGGGGAGCTGTTTTTT	CSAPGTVNTGELFF	TRBV20-1	TRBD1	-	TRBJ2-2
TGTGCCAGCAGGAGCCCCCAGGGGGATACGCAGTATTTT	CASRSPQGDTQYF	TRBV28	-	many	TRBJ2-3
TGCGCCAGCAGCCAGTTTGGCCTGGGCACCGGGGAGCTGTTTTTT	CASSQFGLGTGELFF	TRBV4-1	-	many	TRBJ2-2
TGTGCCAGCAGTACCCCCCTAGCGGGAGGGCGTTACAATGAGCAGTTCTTC	CASSTPLAGGRYNEQFF	TRBV2	TRBD2	few	TRBJ2-1
TGTGCCAGCAGCTTGAGGTCAGGGATCGAGCAGTACTTC	CASSLRSGIEQYF	TRBV5-5	-	many	TRBJ2-7
TGTGCCAGCAGTGGGCCGGGGTTGCTTAGAAACATTCAGTACTTC	CASSGPGLLRNIQYF	TRBV27	-	many	TRBJ2-4
TGCAGCGTTATCCACCGGGACAACCAAGAGACCCAGTACTTC	CSVIHRDNQETQYF	TRBV29-1	-	many	TRBJ2-5
TGTGCCAGCAGCCCGGGACAGGGCCAAAGCTACACCTTC	CASSPGQGQSYTF	TRBV5-4	TRBD1	-	TRBJ1-2
TGTGCCAGCTCACCACTGGCAGGGAGGGTACAAGAGACCCAGTACTTC	CASSPLAGRVQETQYF	TRBV18	TRBD2	-	TRBJ2-5
TGTGCCAGCACCACGTCAGAATTAGGGGGCTATCAGCCCCAGCATTTT	CASTTSELGGYQPQHF	TRBV28	TRBD1	few	TRBJ1-5
TGTGCCAGCAGTTTAAGCGGGAGTTGGACAGATACGCAGTATTTT	CASSLSGSWTDTQYF	TRBV12-3/TRBV12-4	TRBD2	many	TRBJ2-3
TGCAGTGCTAGGTGGACAGACACTGAAGCTTTCTTT	CSARWTDTEAFF	TRBV20-1	-	-	TRBJ1-1
TGTGCCAGCAGCTTAATGGACCTTGCCCCAACCGGGGAGCTGTTTTTT	CASSLMDLAPTGELFF	TRBV7-9	-	-	TRBJ2-2
TGTGCCAGTAGTGTGGGACAGGGGGCGCGGAAGGGCACCGGGGAGCTGTTTTTT	CASSVGQGARKGTGELFF	TRBV19	TRBD1	-	TRBJ2-2
TGTGCCAGCAGCTTAGCAGGGGGAGATACGCAGTATTTT	CASSLAGGDTQYF	TRBV7-2	-	many	TRBJ2-3
TGTGCCAGCAGCTTAGCGGTGACTCCCCAAGAGACCCAGTACTTC	CASSLAVTPQETQYF	TRBV7-6	-	-	TRBJ2-5
TGTGCCAGTAGTCTGGGGACATCAACTAATGAAAAACTGTTTTTT	CASSLGTSTNEKLFF	TRBV19	-	many	TRBJ1-4
TGCAGTGCCCCACTGGTGGGACTAGCCCAAGAGACCCAGTACTTC	CSAPLVGLAQETQYF	TRBV20-1	TRBD2	many	TRBJ2-5
TGTGCCAGCAGTGCAAGTCATTGGGGAGGCTTCTATGGCTACACCTTC	CASSASHWGGFYGYTF	TRBV2	-	many	TRBJ1-2
TGTGCCAGTAAGGCCCCTATGGGTTTTTGGTGGGGGGCGCGTGGAAATCAGCCCCAGCATTTT	CASKAPMGFWWGARGNQPQHF	TRBV19	-	-	TRBJ1-5